These T cell receptor beta chains were read from a single sample in a study of shared clonotypes between healthy human individuals. Only in-frame clones appear in the TCRdb table, and some are missing; sequencing was by immunoSEQ multiplex PCR. Of around 1.5 million clones in the sample, nearly 99% were seen once. The sample consisted of naive CD4+ T cells sorted from blood. The receptors derive from a man younger than 45 in good health. Each CDR3 is given with its conserved first and last residue. Each record gives: CDR3 length, J gene, V gene, D gene, clone size, CDR3 protein, CDR3 DNA. A D gene is named only where the DNA matches it firmly. The size field is filled for only some rows; it gives once, few, many or a size class.

>20|TRBJ2-7|TRBV14|TRBD2|-
CASSQRLAGSLDSGSYEQYF
TGTGCCAGCAGCCAACGACTAGCTGGGAGCTTGGATAGCGGATCCTACGAGCAGTACTTC
>13|TRBJ1-2|TRBV9|-|-
CASSVDIGYGYTF
TGTGCCAGCAGCGTAGATATAGGATATGGCTACACCTTC
>14|TRBJ2-7|TRBV11-3|-|-
CASSLGGPPGEQYF
TGTGCCAGCAGCTTAGGGGGCCCGCCCGGAGAGCAGTACTTC
>17|TRBJ1-2|TRBV19|-|-
CASSKGQPTKLTYGYTF
TGTGCCAGTAGTAAAGGACAGCCAACAAAACTGACCTATGGCTACACCTTC
>14|TRBJ2-7|TRBV18|-|-
CASSPRSTSYEQYF
TGTGCCAGCTCACCAAGGAGTACCTCCTACGAGCAGTACTTC
>11|TRBJ1-1|TRBV28|-|-
CCVRENTEAFF
TGTTGTGTCAGGGAGAACACTGAAGCTTTCTTT
>16|TRBJ1-1|TRBV15|TRBD1|once
CATSRDQGVMNTEAFF
TGTGCCACCAGCAGAGATCAGGGGGTTATGAACACTGAAGCTTTCTTT
>14|TRBJ2-7|TRBV11-2|TRBD2|-
CASSWAGGAYEQYF
TGTGCCAGCAGCTGGGCGGGAGGCGCCTACGAGCAGTACTTC
>16|TRBJ2-2|TRBV28|TRBD1|-
CASSDSDRGYTGELFF
TGTGCCAGCAGCGACTCGGACAGGGGTTACACCGGGGAGCTGTTTTTT
>19|TRBJ2-2|TRBV9|TRBD2|-
CASSVTTLGLAVNTGELFF
TGTGCCAGCAGCGTCACAACCCTGGGACTAGCGGTAAACACCGGGGAGCTGTTTTTT
>14|TRBJ2-3|TRBV7-6|TRBD1|-
CASSSGQATDTQYF
TGTGCCAGCAGCTCAGGACAGGCCACAGATACGCAGTATTTT
>15|TRBJ1-1|TRBV19|-|-
CASSKGWGAYSEAFF
TGTGCCAGTAGTAAGGGATGGGGGGCCTACTCTGAAGCTTTCTTT
>15|TRBJ2-5|TRBV15|TRBD2|-
CATSRGSGSGETQYF
TGTGCCACCAGCAGAGGTAGCGGGAGTGGGGAGACCCAGTACTTC
>15|TRBJ2-7|TRBV7-9|TRBD2|-
CASSLGTRIPYEQYF
TGTGCCAGCAGCTTGGGGACTAGGATCCCCTACGAGCAGTACTTC
>14|TRBJ1-5|TRBV2|-|-
CASSEASDRQPQHF
TGTGCCAGCAGTGAAGCGTCCGATCGCCAGCCCCAGCATTTT
>15|TRBJ2-2|TRBV6-1|-|-
CASRLGGTNTGELFF
TGTGCCAGCAGGCTGGGGGGAACGAACACCGGGGAGCTGTTTTTT
>13|TRBJ2-4|TRBV19|-|-
CASSGREGNIQYF
TGTGCCAGTAGCGGGCGAGAGGGAAACATTCAGTACTTC
>13|TRBJ2-1|TRBV27|-|-
CASSVGQGREQFF
TGTGCCAGCAGTGTAGGACAAGGCCGTGAGCAGTTCTTC
>13|TRBJ2-7|TRBV7-8|-|-
CASSLVSGPEQYF
TGTGCCAGCAGCTTAGTATCAGGCCCCGAGCAGTACTTC
>14|TRBJ2-1|TRBV30|-|-
CAWSKSGSYNEQFF
TGTGCCTGGAGTAAAAGCGGCTCCTACAATGAGCAGTTCTTC
>15|TRBJ2-3|TRBV19|-|-
CASSITPRQTDTQYF
TGTGCCAGTAGTATTACCCCTCGGCAAACAGATACGCAGTATTTT
>14|TRBJ2-7|TRBV13|TRBD2|-
CASSKYRGSGKQYF
TGTGCCAGTAGTAAGTATCGAGGAAGCGGGAAGCAGTACTTC
>16|TRBJ2-1|TRBV5-1|TRBD1|once
CASSLLPRDSYNEQFF
TGCGCCAGCAGCTTACTCCCCAGGGACAGTTACAATGAGCAGTTCTTC